The T cell receptor beta chain under discussion was sequenced for a study of blood T cell repertoires in COVID-19. Looking at the study overall: Whether acute or convalescent, the COVID-19 samples came from the United States, Italy and Spain.

The repertoire was sequenced with immunoSEQ multiplex PCR; TCRdb's copy has only in-frame clones and lacks some. Here the sample spans some 29,000 clones, around 92% being singletons. Losses at the gene ends were 4 bases for V and 9 bases for J; bases not matched to a gene: 10. The CDR3 sequence is 16 residues long. CDR1 and CDR2 from the germline V gene are SGHTA and FQGNSA. This TCR was sampled from a human donor in a cohort sampled during active COVID-19. The specimen was peripheral blood. The chain recombines TRBV7-2 with TRBJ2-1; TRBD1 aligns across 12 bases. CDR3 nucleotide sequence: TGTGCCAGCAGCTCGCCGGGACAGGGGGCCTTCAGTGAGCAGTTCTTC. It yields the protein CASSSPGQGAFSEQFF.